Presented here are 17 T cell receptor beta chains from one specimen sequenced in a study of T cell repertoires in ileal Crohn's disease. The assay was immunoSEQ multiplex PCR, and TCRdb's table has in-frame clones only and misses some. This table has 15,000 or so clones, under 90% appearing once. What was sequenced was ileal tissue. Receptors were obtained from an adult with Crohn's disease.

This clone was found once. The gene calls are TRBV6-5 and TRBJ1-5, with 7 bases aligning to TRBD1. Germline lookup yields CDR1 MNHEY and CDR2 SVGAGI. The CDR3 has 14 amino acids. Trimming removed 6 bases from V and 4 bases from J; junction bases left unmatched: 6. CDR3: CASRQDRKNQPQHF. The CDR3 region has the DNA TGTGCCAGCAGACAGGACAGGAAAAATCAGCCCCAGCATTTT.

The J gene is TRBJ1-1, the V gene TRBV19, with D possibly TRBD1 on 5 matching bases. Germline V CDR1 and CDR2: LNHDA, SQIVND (reference sequence). This CDR3 has 14 residues. V was cut by 6 bases and J by 2 bases, with 13 bases left in between. CDR3 residues: CASRAPGTNTEAFF. The CDR3 coding sequence is TGTGCCAGTAGGGCCCCGGGGACTAACACTGAAGCTTTCTTT.

The CDR3 coding sequence is TGTGCCAGCAGCCCGACTAGCGGGGGGGATTACGAGCAGTACTTC. Translating it yields CASSPTSGGDYEQYF. This chain connects TRBV7-2 to TRBJ2-5; 14 nucleotides agree with TRBD2. The DNA matches TRBJ2-7 better at its end, which makes the J call doubtful. The CDR3 is made up of 15 amino acids. Per the germline V gene, CDR1 is SGHTA and CDR2 is FQGNSA.

V usage is TRBV27 and J usage is TRBJ2-7; 11 bases match TRBD1. With 4 bases clipped from V and 12 bases from J, the junction kept 8 bases outside the gene matches. Germline V CDR1 and CDR2: MNHEY, SMNVEV (reference sequence). The CDR3 has 13 amino acids. CDR3 bases: TGTGCCAGCAGTTCAGGGACAGGGGGAAGATTGTACTTC. It encodes CASSSGTGGRLYF.

V gene TRBV29-1 combines with J gene TRBJ2-3; D may be TRBD2 (7 bases). The V gene lost 7 bases and the J gene lost 0 bases, with 11 bases spanning the gap. This CDR3 is built from 13 residues. CDR1 is SQVTM, CDR2 ANQGSEA, per germline. The CDR3 DNA is TGCAGCGGTGGGGGGGGCAGCACAGATACGCAGTATTTT. This gives the protein CSGGGGSTDTQYF.

The rearrangement links TRBV28 to TRBJ2-7, with D possibly TRBD1 on 6 matching bases. This CDR3 comprises 16 residues. The ends were cut back, 3 bases at V and 8 bases at J, with 23 bases in the middle. The germline V gene encodes CDR1 MDHEN and CDR2 SYDVKM. The CDR3 nucleotides are TGTGCCAGCAGTTTCCAGCCAGGGGATACGTATATGAAGCAGTACTTC. Its translation is CASSFQPGDTYMKQYF.

The chain links TRBV5-1 to TRBJ2-5; 7 positions match TRBD1. Germline V gives CDR1 SGHRS, CDR2 YFSETQ. This CDR3 has 15 amino acids. Trimming cost V 4 bases and J 1 base; bases outside gene matches: 7. The CDR3 DNA reads TGCGCCAGCAGCGACCCTGGGACAGTCCAAGAGACCCAGTACTTC. Its protein is CASSDPGTVQETQYF.

CDR3 sequence (DNA): TGTGCCAGCAGCGGGGACAGCGGCACTGAAGCTTTCTTT. Protein: CASSGDSGTEAFF. The chain uses TRBV2 and TRBJ1-1, with 7 bases identical to TRBD1. V was pared by 6 bases and J by 4 bases, with 5 bases of the junction left unmatched. CDR3 size: 13 residues. CDR1 and CDR2 (germline): SNHLY, FYNNEI. Based on the CDR3 plus reference TRBV2 and TRBJ1-1, the full variable domain is EPEVTQTPSHQVTQMGQEVILRCVPISNHLYFYWYRQILGQKVEFLVSFYNNEISEKSEIFDDQFSVERPDGSNFTLKIRSTKLEDSAMYFCASSGDSGTEAFFGQGTRLTVV.

V is TRBV5-1 and J is TRBJ1-1; D ambiguous. From germline, CDR1 is SGHRS and CDR2 YFSETQ. This CDR3 region has 16 residues. The V end lost 1 base, the J end lost 0 bases, and 13 bases lay between the germline ends. Written as DNA, the CDR3 is TGCGCCAGCAGCTTGAGGAGGATCCTGATGAACACTGAAGCTTTCTTT. Protein product: CASSLRRILMNTEAFF.

This clone was detected only once. The chain carries TRBV21-1 and TRBJ2-7; TRBD2 reflects the table's D call only, with no check against the DNA. TRBV21-1 is a pseudogene locus. CDR3 length equals 15 residues. The CDR3 DNA is TGTGCCAGCAGCAATGTCGGCGGGAGGGCTCGGGAGCAGTACTTC. This translates into CASSNVGGRAREQYF.

V and J are TRBV7-2 and TRBJ1-5; unclear D gene. CDR1 is SGHTA and CDR2 is FQGNSA in the germline V gene. Trimming left V 1 base short and J 3 bases short, with 4 bases between. This CDR3 is built from 13 residues. This CDR3 reads CASSLGLNQPQHF. The CDR3 DNA is TGTGCCAGCAGCTTAGGTCTCAATCAGCCCCAGCATTTT.

The J gene is TRBJ1-5, the V gene TRBV30; 7 bases align to TRBD1. After removal of 5 bases from V and 3 bases from J, the junction contained 1 base not matched to a gene. There are 12 residues in the CDR3. Germline CDR1 and CDR2: GTSNPN and SVGIG (reference sequence). DNA for the CDR3: TGTGCCTGGGACAGGGACAATCAGCCCCAGCATTTT. Translated, it gives CAWDRDNQPQHF.

The chain has TRBV5-1 and TRBJ1-1; 11 bases match TRBD1. Trimming at V came to 9 bases and at J to 4 bases, leaving 11 bases not matched to a gene. Germline V gene data show CDR1 as SGHRS and CDR2 as YFSETQ. The CDR3 extends over 15 amino acids. The DNA of the CDR3 is TGCGCCACCGGGCGGACAGGGGGCGACGGCACTGAAGCTTTCTTT. Protein: CATGRTGGDGTEAFF.

J is TRBJ2-1 and V is TRBV5-6; TRBD2 matches at 10 bases. J was trimmed by 3 bases and V by 0 bases; bases with no gene match: 3. Germline values: CDR1 SGHDT, CDR2 YYEEEE. This CDR3 has 16 residues. The CDR3 protein is CASSLDLAGDYNEQFF. In nucleotides, the CDR3 is TGTGCCAGCAGCTTGGATCTAGCGGGGGACTACAATGAGCAGTTCTTC.

J is TRBJ1-5 and V is TRBV19; TRBD1 matches 9 bases. Germline lookup yields CDR1 LNHDA and CDR2 SQIVND (reference sequence). The CDR3 spans 15 residues. V lost 6 bases and J lost 5; bases outside the gene matches: 8. The DNA for the CDR3 is TGTGCCAGTAGCCTAGGACAGGGGAACCATCAGCCCCAGCATTTT. It yields the protein CASSLGQGNHQPQHF.

V usage is TRBV18 and J usage is TRBJ2-3; 8 bases are shared with TRBD2. The CDR3 loop spans 16 amino acids. In germline, CDR1 is KGHSH, CDR2 LQKENI. J was trimmed by 5 bases and V by 5 bases; bases with no gene match: 12. CDR3 in amino acids: CASSFTPGLGEDTQYF. CDR3 DNA sequence: TGTGCCAGCTCATTTACTCCGGGACTAGGTGAAGATACGCAGTATTTT. Based on the CDR3 plus reference TRBV18 and TRBJ2-3, the full variable domain is NAGVMQNPRHLVRRRGQEARLRCSPMKGHSHVYWYRQLPEEGLKFMVYLQKENIIDESGMPKERFSAEFPKEGPSILRIQQVVRGDSAAYFCASSFTPGLGEDTQYFGPGTRLTVL.

V gene TRBV7-9 combines with J gene TRBJ1-4; D gene ambiguous. The ends were cut back, 0 bases at V and 8 bases at J, with 19 bases in the middle. This CDR3 region has 17 residues. Per the germline V gene, CDR1 is SEHNR and CDR2 is FQNEAQ (reference sequence). CDR3 nucleotide sequence: TGTGCCAGCAGCTTAGCCGCTCTGGGCCCAAGTAAAGAAAAACTGTTTTTT. This codes for CASSLAALGPSKEKLFF.